The present T cell receptor beta chain was sequenced within a study of T cell repertoires in cytomegalovirus infection. For the study at large: Matching HLA type, along with CMV infection, was indicated by public TCR beta signatures. Findings of the study overall: Adding up the frequency of public TCR beta families identified people who carried CMV plus the relevant HLA. Dominating the ex vivo response were TCR beta clonotypes that were CMV-specific and HLA-C-restricted.

TCRdb analysed the reads with MiXCR anew, one entry per CDR3 protein. This table has some 680,000 distinct CDR3 sequences, 35% to 40% appearing once. V dropped 5 bases and J dropped 7; count of bases not matched to a gene: 9. CDR3 length: 15 amino acids. Germline V gene data show CDR1 as SGHVS and CDR2 as FQNEAQ. Comments on this clonotype: What it binds is not known.

The chain combines TRBV7-8 with TRBJ2-1; 9 nucleotides line up with TRBD2. The TCR originated in a human donor in good health (CMV status not recorded). Some clones in this sample may be carry-over from other donors' samples. Material for sequencing was PBMCs. CDR3 protein: CASSRSGRPGNEQFF. DNA for the CDR3: TGTGCCAGCAGCCGAAGCGGGAGGCCGGGGAATGAGCAGTTCTTC.